The rows below give T cell receptor beta chains drawn from one sample of a study of blood T cell repertoires in COVID-19. The data were produced by immunoSEQ multiplex PCR, yet TCRdb's version contains in-frame clones alone and is incomplete. In the table there are around 210,000 clones, 80% to 90% of which are singletons. The sample was peripheral blood. Source of these receptors: a man in his late teens or twenties with active or convalescent COVID-19. Each CDR3 is given with its conserved first and last residue. Each record gives: clone size, V gene, J gene, D gene, CDR3 protein, CDR3 DNA. D genes are given only for firm matches. Some rows have no size entry. The others give once, few or many, or a class for an expanded clone.

NA,TRBV5-4,TRBJ1-4,TRBD1,CASSLTRDSATNEKLFF,TGTGCCAGCAGCTTAACACGGGACAGTGCAACTAATGAAAAACTGTTTTTT
NA,TRBV25-1,TRBJ1-6,NA,CASSVAGVNSPLHF,TGTGCCAGCAGTGTAGCAGGGGTTAATTCACCCCTCCACTTT
NA,TRBV29-1,TRBJ1-1,TRBD1,CSVTGVSEAFF,TGCAGCGTTACAGGGGTATCTGAAGCTTTCTTT
NA,TRBV19,TRBJ2-5,NA,CASSYVLEDRQETQYF,TGTGCCAGTAGTTACGTCTTGGAGGACCGCCAAGAGACCCAGTACTTC
NA,TRBV24-1,TRBJ2-1,TRBD1,CATSDFSRTGQFF,TGTGCCACCAGTGATTTTTCGCGGACAGGACAGTTCTTC
NA,TRBV6-2/TRBV6-3,TRBJ2-4,NA,CASSYSGIGATKNIQYF,TGTGCCAGCAGTTACTCGGGCATAGGGGCAACCAAAAACATTCAGTACTTC
NA,TRBV28,TRBJ2-2,TRBD1,CASTPFGQGSTGELFF,TGTGCCAGCACTCCTTTTGGACAGGGGAGTACCGGGGAGCTGTTTTTT
NA,TRBV19,TRBJ2-2,NA,CASRKDGQAGELFF,TGTGCCAGTAGGAAAGATGGGCAGGCCGGGGAGCTGTTTTTT
NA,TRBV9,TRBJ2-1,TRBD2,CASSVGGGSPTYNEQFF,TGTGCCAGCAGCGTAGGCGGCGGGAGCCCGACTTACAATGAGCAGTTCTTC
NA,TRBV3-1/TRBV3-2,TRBJ2-7,NA,CASSQDYGWGPYEQYF,TGTGCCAGCAGCCAAGATTACGGGTGGGGCCCCTACGAGCAGTACTTC
NA,TRBV7-2,TRBJ2-1,TRBD2,CASSTGTGTRGFGVNEQFF,TGTGCCAGCAGCACAGGAACCGGGACTAGAGGCTTCGGGGTAAATGAGCAGTTCTTC
NA,TRBV2,TRBJ1-2,TRBD1,CASSPETGNYGYTF,TGTGCCAGCAGTCCCGAGACAGGGAACTATGGCTACACCTTC
NA,TRBV5-5,TRBJ2-5,TRBD1,CASSPDREETQYF,TGTGCCAGCAGCCCGGACAGGGAGGAGACCCAGTACTTC
NA,TRBV7-8,TRBJ2-2,NA,CASSPQGLSAANTGELFF,TGTGCCAGCAGCCCTCAGGGACTCAGCGCCGCGAACACCGGGGAGCTGTTTTTT
NA,TRBV7-2,TRBJ2-7,TRBD1,CASSSDRGRVYEQYF,TGTGCCAGCAGCTCCGACAGGGGGCGCGTCTACGAGCAGTACTTC
NA,TRBV10-2,TRBJ2-7,TRBD1,CATKTGFHEQYF,TGCGCCACCAAGACAGGGTTCCACGAGCAGTACTTC
NA,TRBV19,TRBJ1-4,TRBD1,CASIDTGQDREKLFF,TGTGCCAGTATTGATACTGGACAGGATCGTGAAAAACTGTTTTTT
NA,TRBV5-1,TRBJ1-3,TRBD1,CASSLTGGTGNTIYF,TGCGCCAGCAGCTTGACAGGGGGAACAGGAAACACCATATATTTT
NA,TRBV19,TRBJ2-3,NA,CASSKIAETDTQYF,TGTGCCAGTAGTAAAATAGCGGAGACAGATACGCAGTATTTT
NA,TRBV24-1,TRBJ1-5,NA,CATSGARGAGNQPQHF,TGTGCCACCAGTGGGGCTCGGGGGGCTGGCAATCAGCCCCAGCATTTT
NA,TRBV18,TRBJ1-2,TRBD1,CASSPQQGGDYGYTF,TGTGCCAGCTCACCACAACAGGGGGGAGACTATGGCTACACCTTC
NA,TRBV9,TRBJ1-4,TRBD1,CASSVAGGRVEKLFF,TGTGCCAGCAGCGTAGCAGGGGGTCGGGTTGAAAAACTGTTTTTT
NA,TRBV3-1/TRBV3-2,TRBJ2-7,NA,CASSQEFGGLTYEQYF,TGTGCCAGCAGCCAAGAATTCGGCGGGCTGACCTACGAGCAGTACTTC
NA,TRBV5-6,TRBJ2-3,NA,CASSSRGFEGTDTQYF,TGTGCCAGCAGCTCCAGGGGTTTTGAGGGCACAGATACGCAGTATTTT
NA,TRBV7-8,TRBJ1-5,TRBD1,CASSLGTGNNQPQHF,TGTGCCAGCAGCTTAGGGACAGGAAACAATCAGCCCCAGCATTTT
NA,TRBV5-1,TRBJ2-7,NA,CASSSPSRGSPYEQYF,TGCGCCAGCAGCTCTCCGAGTCGGGGGAGCCCCTACGAGCAGTACTTC
NA,TRBV6-1,TRBJ1-5,NA,CASSEAGGNQPQHF,TGTGCCAGCAGTGAAGCGGGGGGAAATCAGCCCCAGCATTTT
few,TRBV27,TRBJ2-2,NA,CASSLRERDLTGELFF,TGTGCCAGCAGTTTACGGGAGCGTGACCTCACCGGGGAGCTGTTTTTT
NA,TRBV30,TRBJ1-1,NA,CAWSVEGGTEAFF,TGTGCCTGGAGTGTAGAAGGGGGAACTGAAGCTTTCTTT
NA,TRBV19,TRBJ1-5,NA,CASSIEAYSNQPQHF,TGTGCCAGTAGTATAGAAGCCTATAGCAATCAGCCCCAGCATTTT
few,TRBV2,TRBJ2-1,NA,CASSSGTGPYNEQFF,TGTGCCAGCAGTAGTGGAACAGGACCGTACAATGAGCAGTTCTTC
NA,TRBV5-5,TRBJ2-5,NA,CASSPGTRQETQYF,TGTGCCAGCAGCCCGGGGACTCGGCAAGAGACCCAGTACTTC
NA,TRBV7-3,TRBJ2-2,NA,CASSSGLNTGELFF,TGTGCCAGCAGCTCCGGACTGAACACCGGGGAGCTGTTTTTT
NA,TRBV28,TRBJ2-3,NA,CASRTRADTQYF,TGTGCCAGCCGAACGCGGGCAGATACGCAGTATTTT
NA,TRBV29-1,TRBJ1-3,NA,CSAGFMNTIYF,TGCAGCGCGGGATTTATGAACACCATATATTTT
NA,TRBV24-1,TRBJ1-5,TRBD1,CATSDRLDRGFYHQPQHF,TGTGCCACCAGTGACAGACTGGACAGGGGGTTTTATCATCAGCCCCAGCATTTT
NA,TRBV28,TRBJ1-1,TRBD1,CASGPGGANTEAFF,TGTGCCAGCGGACCAGGGGGCGCGAACACTGAAGCTTTCTTT
many,TRBV27,TRBJ2-7,TRBD1,CASSPGQGASRKYF,TGTGCCAGCAGCCCCGGACAGGGGGCGTCTAGGAAGTACTTC
NA,TRBV7-9,TRBJ2-7,TRBD2,CASSLGLAGERDEQYF,TGTGCCAGCAGCTTAGGACTAGCGGGAGAGCGGGACGAGCAGTACTTC
NA,TRBV11-2,TRBJ2-1,NA,CASSLTPDRGFF,TGTGCCAGCAGCTTGACCCCGGACCGGGGGTTCTTC
NA,TRBV18,TRBJ1-1,NA,CASSLDRTNTEAFF,TGTGCCAGCTCGCTTGACAGGACTAACACTGAAGCTTTCTTT
NA,TRBV7-2,TRBJ2-7,NA,CASSFQGGSYEQYF,TGTGCCAGCAGCTTTCAGGGAGGCTCCTACGAGCAGTACTTC
once,TRBV18,TRBJ2-3,NA,CASSLTGRDDTQYF,TGTGCCAGCTCACTGACAGGAAGGGATGATACGCAGTATTTT
NA,TRBV6-2/TRBV6-3,TRBJ2-7,TRBD1,CASSPRPGQTTYEQYF,TGTGCCAGCAGTCCCAGACCGGGACAGACTACCTACGAGCAGTACTTC
NA,TRBV18,TRBJ2-4,NA,CASSETATSAKNIQYF,TGTGCCAGCTCAGAGACAGCCACCTCAGCCAAAAACATTCAGTACTTC
NA,TRBV9,TRBJ1-5,TRBD1,CASSVGPTGDQPQHF,TGTGCCAGCAGCGTAGGCCCCACAGGGGACCAGCCCCAGCATTTT
NA,TRBV12-3/TRBV12-4,TRBJ2-7,NA,CASSPGPNEQYF,TGTGCCAGCAGCCCAGGGCCCAACGAGCAGTACTTC